Below, one T cell receptor (beta chain) is given with its context. The sample is drawn from a study of T cell changes during pregnancy in multiple sclerosis. Per germline, CDR1 SQVTM and CDR2 ANQGSEA. Trimming left V 6 bases short and J 5 bases short, with 19 bases between. CDR3 length: 14 residues. Measured with immunoSEQ multiplex PCR; TCRdb has only the in-frame clones, and not every one. The sample consists of just under 50,000 clones, over 80% of them appearing once. The TCR originated in a female donor with multiple sclerosis, enrolled in a pregnancy study. The chain is built from TRBV29-1 and TRBJ2-5, with D tentatively TRBD2 (5 bases). This sample comprised CD8+ T cells from peripheral blood mononuclear cells, obtained after pregnancy. The CDR3 protein is CSVPSGRRGETQYF. The DNA of the CDR3 is TGCAGCGTCCCCAGCGGTCGGAGAGGGGAGACCCAGTACTTC. Variable domain in full (rest from reference TRBV29-1 and TRBJ2-5): SAVISQKPSRDICQRGTSLTIQCQVDSQVTMMFWYRQQPGQSLTLIATANQGSEATYESGFVIDKFPISRPNLTFSTLTVSNMSPEDSSIYLCSVPSGRRGETQYFGPGTRLLVL.